The source of this T cell receptor beta chain is a study of neurological immune-mediated disorders. This clonotype was counted many times. V was cut by 3 bases and J by 6 bases, with 9 bases left in between. CDR1 ENHRY and CDR2 SYGVKD come from the germline V gene. CDR3 length equals 12 residues. With 10-nucleotide random UMIs, 5'RACE was used to make the cDNA. TCRdb re-analysed the 5' RACE reads in MiXCR, keeping a single row per CDR3 protein. The profile covers some 87,000 distinct CDR3 sequences, with roughly an eighth appearing a single time and around 5.3% taken by the ten largest. Time point defined: longitudinal time-point 2.

This chain joins TRBV10-3 and TRBJ2-7; a weak D match, TRBD1 (6 bases). The specimen was PBMCs. The origin of this receptor is a female donor with HTLV-1-associated myelopathy (HAM/TSP). This CDR3 reads CAISDNRAEQYF. The CDR3 DNA follows: TGTGCCATCAGTGATAACAGGGCCGAGCAGTACTTC.